This TCR beta chain came from a study of shared clonotypes between healthy human individuals. Background on the study: For every donor, three CD4 naive, three CD4 memory, two CD8 naive and one CD8 memory plates were used. Study findings and constraints: Clonotypes not shared had lower generation probabilities than those common to all four donors.

V was cut by 2 bases and J by 3 bases, with 10 bases left in between. This CDR3 contains 14 residues. Germline V CDR1 and CDR2: LGHNA, YNFKEQ. This was a deep-level run. Sequencing used immunoSEQ multiplex PCR; TCRdb keeps in-frame clones, though not all of them. The table lists around 990,000 clones, 60% to 85% of them singletons. The authors divided CD4+ cells into CD45RA+ naive and CD45RA-negative memory subsets. This clone was seen a handful of times. Antigen specificity is unknown. Sequencing was performed on memory CD4+ T cells from PBMCs. Subset: CD45RA-negative fraction. The sequence was obtained from a man younger than 35 in good health. Some clones in this sample may be carry-over from other donors' samples. The chain uses TRBV4-2 and TRBJ1-2, with no clear D. This CDR3 reads CASSQPPRDYGYTF. Written as DNA, the CDR3 is TGTGCCAGCAGCCAACCCCCACGGGACTATGGCTACACCTTC.